This T cell receptor (beta chain) was sequenced for a study of shared clonotypes between healthy human individuals. Spread over ten immunoSEQ deep assay plates, unsorted PBMC DNA underwent sequencing. Authors' methods: ImmunoSEQ gave junction-only sequences without quality scores, so filtering differed. Sequencing was performed with immunoSEQ multiplex PCR; in TCRdb, only in-frame clones are kept and a portion is missing. That table is the source of V, J and clone size, and D and trimming were worked out from the DNA. The sample contains approximately 500,000 clones, around 73% of which appear only once. The CDR3 length is 15 residues. Germline values: CDR1 SGHAT, CDR2 FQNNGV. With 5 bases clipped from V and 8 bases from J, the junction kept 9 bases outside the gene matches.

V gene TRBV11-2 combines with J gene TRBJ2-1; 10 nucleotides agree with TRBD2. The sequencing input was PBMCs. This TCR derives from a woman between 40 and 50 years old in good health. Some clones in this sample may be carry-over from other donors' samples. The CDR3 spells CASSLGLAEAHEQFF. In DNA, the CDR3 is TGTGCCAGCAGCCTCGGACTAGCGGAGGCCCATGAGCAGTTCTTC.